Following are 20 T cell receptor beta chains from one sample sequenced in a study of blood T cell repertoires in COVID-19. Sequencing used immunoSEQ multiplex PCR; TCRdb keeps in-frame clones, though not all of them. In the table there are about 380,000 clones, around 91% of which are singletons. The sequenced sample was peripheral blood. These receptors were collected from a man younger than 30 with active or convalescent COVID-19.

The V call is TRBV12-3 or TRBV12-4, the J call TRBJ2-7, with D maybe TRBD2 (5 bases). CDR3 length: 13 amino acids. V was trimmed by 5 bases and J by 3 bases, leaving 11 bases between them. CDR3 protein: CASSPAGDYEQYF. CDR3 DNA sequence: TGTGCCAGCAGTCCCGCCGGGGACTACGAGCAGTACTTC.

V gene TRBV4-1 combines with J gene TRBJ1-5, with no clear D. CDR1 is MGHRA and CDR2 is YSYEKL in the germline V gene. Trimming removed 1 base from V and 6 bases from J, with 13 bases in between. The CDR3 has 15 residues. The CDR3 DNA reads TGCGCCAGCAGCCAAGGAGAACTACAAGGTCAGCCCCAGCATTTT. As protein: CASSQGELQGQPQHF.

The rearrangement uses TRBV6-5 and TRBJ1-1; no reliable D call. Per germline, CDR1 MNHEY and CDR2 SVGAGI. Trimming took off 5 bases at V and 0 bases at J, with 10 bases between the two ends. The CDR3 is 14 residues long. The CDR3 loop reads CASSTRNMNTEAFF. The CDR3 nucleotides read TGTGCCAGCAGTACCAGAAACATGAACACTGAAGCTTTCTTT.

This chain connects TRBV7-9 to TRBJ2-7; D call uncertain. From germline, CDR1 is SEHNR and CDR2 FQNEAQ (reference sequence). V lost 5 bases and J lost 2, with 10 bases in between. The CDR3 spans 13 residues. The CDR3 region has the DNA TGTGCCAGCAGCCCCGAGGCAGCCTACGAGCAGTACTTC. Translating it yields CASSPEAAYEQYF.

The chain couples TRBV7-9 to TRBJ2-1, with a possible D match to TRBD1 (6 bases). Germline assignment: CDR1 SEHNR and CDR2 FQNEAQ (reference sequence). This CDR3 comprises 18 residues. V shed 2 bases and J shed 5 bases, with 22 bases lying between them. This chain's CDR3 is CASSLTPLPEDRHNEQFF. The CDR3 DNA sequence: TGTGCCAGCAGCTTAACTCCCCTCCCCGAAGACAGGCACAATGAGCAGTTCTTC.

The genes are TRBV5-1 and TRBJ2-1; D might be TRBD1 (6 bases). The CDR3 extends over 15 amino acids. Trimming removed 7 bases from V and 10 bases from J, with 24 bases in between. Germline V gene sequence: CDR1 SGHRS, CDR2 YFSETQ. This CDR3 reads CASRGGRSSLEEQFF. DNA of the CDR3: TGCGCCAGCCGTGGGGGCAGGAGTTCCTTAGAGGAGCAGTTCTTC.

This chain links TRBV7-9 with TRBJ2-2; D gene unclear. Deletions cut 1 base from V and 7 bases from J, with 7 bases between. There are 13 residues in the CDR3. The germline V gene encodes CDR1 SEHNR and CDR2 FQNEAQ (reference sequence). CDR3 loop: CASSLVALGELFF. The CDR3 DNA reads as TGTGCCAGCAGCTTAGTAGCTCTCGGGGAGCTGTTTTTT.

This clone was counted only a few times. V usage is TRBV9 and J usage is TRBJ2-3; no clear D gene. The germline CDR1 and CDR2 sequences are SGDLS and YYNGEE. The ends were cut back, 4 bases at V and 4 bases at J, with 7 bases in the middle. The CDR3 runs 12 residues. The CDR3 DNA follows: TGTGCCAGCAGCATTCCGGCAGATACGCAGTATTTT. It is translated as CASSIPADTQYF. The full variable domain, in which reference TRBV9 and TRBJ2-3 provide the parts outside the CDR3, is DSGVTQTPKHLITATGQRVTLRCSPRSGDLSVYWYQQSLDQGLQFLIQYYNGEERAKGNILERFSAQQFPDLHSELNLSSLELGDSALYFCASSIPADTQYFGPGTRLTVL.

This sequence joins TRBV20-1 and TRBJ1-2; D might be TRBD1 (5 bases). The CDR3 consists of 13 residues. The ends were cut back, 3 bases at V and 6 bases at J, with 14 bases in the middle. The V gene's germline CDR1 is DFQATT and CDR2 SNEGSKA (reference sequence). The CDR3 sequence: CSASSLWGDGYTF. In nucleotides, the CDR3 is TGCAGTGCTAGTTCTCTGTGGGGCGATGGCTACACCTTC.

The J gene is TRBJ2-2, the V gene TRBV6-5; D ambiguous. Germline CDR1 reads MNHEY; CDR2 reads SVGAGI. V lost 4 bases to trimming and J lost 3 bases, with 6 bases between them. The length of the CDR3 is 13 residues. The CDR3 is CASSSRYTGELFF. The CDR3 DNA reads TGTGCCAGCAGTTCTAGGTACACCGGGGAGCTGTTTTTT.

V gene TRBV5-4 combines with J gene TRBJ2-1, with 10 nucleotides matching TRBD2. With V trimmed by 4 bases and J by 1 base, 2 bases remained unmatched. The CDR3 is made up of 15 amino acids. Per germline, CDR1 SGHNT and CDR2 YYREEE (reference sequence). CDR3 protein: CASSQREGSYNEQFF. CDR3 nucleotides: TGTGCCAGCAGCCAGCGGGAGGGATCCTACAATGAGCAGTTCTTC. Supplemented by reference TRBV5-4 and TRBJ2-1, the full variable domain reads ETGVTQSPTHLIKTRGQQVTLRCSSQSGHNTVSWYQQALGQGPQFIFQYYREEENGRGNFPPRFSGLQFPNYSSELNVNALELDDSALYLCASSQREGSYNEQFFGPGTRLTVL.

The CDR3: CASSLFDGTEIQYF. In DNA form, the CDR3 reads TGTGCCAGCAGTTTATTTGACGGGACAGAGATTCAGTACTTC. The rearrangement uses TRBV27 and TRBJ2-7; 7 bases are shared with TRBD1. The V gene end was trimmed by 1 base and the J gene end by 10 bases; junction bases not matched to a gene: 10. CDR1 MNHEY and CDR2 SMNVEV come from the germline V gene (reference sequence). CDR3 length: 14 amino acids.

The rearrangement links TRBV25-1 to TRBJ1-1; D possibly corresponds to TRBD1 (5 bases). This CDR3 is 11 amino acids long. Germline CDR1 MGHDK, CDR2 SYGVNS. The V end was cut by 4 bases, the J end by 7 bases, with 7 bases between. The CDR3 sequence: CASSVTGEAFF. Here the CDR3 DNA reads TGTGCCAGCAGTGTCACAGGTGAAGCTTTCTTT. Full variable domain (outside the CDR3, taken from reference TRBV25-1 and TRBJ1-1): EADIYQTPRYLVIGTGKKITLECSQTMGHDKMYWYQQDPGMELHLIHYSYGVNSTEKGDLSSESTVSRIRTEHFPLTLESARPSHTSQYLCASSVTGEAFFGQGTRLTVV.

The chain joins TRBV6-1 to TRBJ2-5, with 8 bases lining up with TRBD2. This CDR3 comprises 15 residues. CDR1 MNHNS and CDR2 SASEGT come from the germline V gene. V lost 1 base, J lost 4 bases, and 5 bases stayed unmatched. CDR3 region: CASSEGGGPGETQYF. Written as DNA, the CDR3 is TGTGCCAGCAGTGAAGGCGGGGGGCCGGGAGAGACCCAGTACTTC.

The V gene is TRBV15, the J gene TRBJ2-1; a possible D gene is TRBD2 (5 bases). The V and J ends lost 4 bases and 2 bases respectively, with 15 bases between them. This CDR3 comprises 16 residues. Germline V gives CDR1 LNHNV, CDR2 YYDKDF (reference sequence). CDR3 sequence: CATSTRASGPYNEQFF. The CDR3 nucleotides are TGTGCCACCAGCACGAGGGCCAGCGGTCCCTACAATGAGCAGTTCTTC.

The rearrangement joins TRBV24-1 to TRBJ2-3, with D possibly TRBD1 on 6 matching bases. The germline gives CDR1 KGHDR, CDR2 SFDVKD. V gave up 5 bases and J gave up 2 bases, with 16 bases separating them. This CDR3 is built from 16 residues. Written as DNA, the CDR3 is TGTGCCACCAGTGTAGTAGGGGGAATGAACACAGATACGCAGTATTTT. This gives the protein CATSVVGGMNTDTQYF.

The CDR3 DNA reads TGTGCCAGCAGCGTAAGCGGGAGGGCCTACGAGCAGTACTTC. As protein: CASSVSGRAYEQYF. The V and J genes are TRBV14 and TRBJ2-7; 10 nucleotides align to TRBD2. The CDR3 is 14 residues long. Germline CDR1 SGHDN, CDR2 FVKESK. V shed 5 bases, J shed 2 bases, and the junction held 3 bases outside the gene matches.

The rearrangement joins TRBV7-9 to TRBJ1-2; 7 bases agree with TRBD1. This CDR3 comprises 12 residues. V shed 10 bases and J 5 bases; nucleotides not matched to a gene: 7. In germline, CDR1 is SEHNR, CDR2 FQNEAQ (reference sequence). CDR3 DNA sequence: TGTGCCACCACGGCAGGGGGATATGGCTACACCTTC. Protein sequence: CATTAGGYGYTF.

The rearrangement uses TRBV6-2 or TRBV6-3 and TRBJ1-2, with D perhaps matching TRBD1 (6 bases). V was pared by 0 bases and J by 5 bases, with 10 bases between. The CDR3 consists of 14 residues. CDR1 is MNHEY and CDR2 is SVGEGT in the germline V gene. CDR3 DNA: TGTGCCAGCAGTTACTCGAGGGACAAATATGGCTACACCTTC. Protein sequence: CASSYSRDKYGYTF.

The chain uses TRBV11-2 and TRBJ2-1; TRBD1 matches at 7 bases. The germline gives CDR1 SGHAT, CDR2 FQNNGV. The CDR3 contains 15 residues. The J segment lost 7 bases and the V segment lost 5 bases, leaving 11 bases of the junction unmatched. CDR3 sequence (DNA): TGTGCCAGCAGCCCGCCCCGGACAGGTGAGAATGAGCAGTTCTTC. Translating gives CASSPPRTGENEQFF.